This TCR beta chain was identified in a study of technical replicates of blood from a handful of donors. CDR3 length: 15 amino acids. CDR1 MNHEY and CDR2 SVGAGI come from the germline V gene. V shed 5 bases, J shed 2 bases, and the junction held 5 bases outside the gene matches. Sequencing used immunoSEQ multiplex PCR; TCRdb keeps in-frame clones, though not all of them. This sample has more than 65,000 clones, with 95% to 97% found just once. The receptor's source is a human donor in good health. The chain has TRBV6-5 and TRBJ1-5; the match to TRBD1 covers 8 bases. Material: T cells isolated from PBMCs. The CDR3 nucleotides read TGTGCCAGCAGTCCACAGGGGGGAGGCAATCAGCCCCAGCATTTT. It translates to CASSPQGGGNQPQHF.